This record covers a single T cell receptor (beta chain). Its target is unknown. This entry comes from a study of monozygotic twins with inflammatory bowel disease. General study points: By inverse Simpson index, TCRbeta diversity was lower in IBD patients than in healthy co-twins.

The TCR libraries each used total RNA (3500 ng per library). TCRdb reanalyzed the 5' RACE reads, giving one entry per CDR3 protein sequence and no DNA. The sample spans fewer than 350,000 distinct CDR3 sequences; the ten largest clones claim 2% to 2.5%. CDR1 is SQVTM, CDR2 ANQGSEA, per germline. This CDR3 spans 13 amino acids. The source is a human donor with ulcerative colitis or Crohn's disease, or a healthy co-twin of an affected twin (not recorded which). Sequenced input: blood. The rearrangement links TRBV29-1 to TRBJ2-4; the TCRdb D gene call, TRBD1, has no DNA to confirm it. This chain's CDR3 is CSAQGWAKNIQYF.